This TCR beta chain was sequenced during a study of OX40 agonist ivuxolimab in advanced cancers. For the wider study: The costimulatory receptor OX40 (CD134) was targeted by ivuxolimab, a fully human IgG2 agonistic monoclonal antibody. Prior anti-PD-1, anti-PD-L1 or anti-CTLA-4 therapy was permitted, and checkpoint inhibitors had been received by around 40% of dose-escalation patients. Intravenous ivuxolimab was administered to patients every 2 weeks at six dose levels: 0.01, 0.1, 0.3, 1.5, 3 and 10 mg/kg. The paper reports the monotherapy dose-escalation portion (N = 52 patients) of the phase I ivuxolimab trial. Partial responses occurred in three dose-escalation patients, of whom one had hepatocellular carcinoma and two had cutaneous melanoma. Among the roughly 50 dose-escalation patients, about 19 had hepatocellular carcinoma, around 15 melanoma, 9 renal cell carcinoma and 9 head and neck cancer. A male proportion of under 85% and a mean age of roughly 58 years, ranging from 23 to 79, were recorded for the dose-escalation cohort. The purpose of peripheral TCRbeta sequencing was to test whether ivuxolimab changed TCR sequence diversity and led to clonal T-cell expansion. The paper's findings and limits, for the study overall: Which antigens the clonally expanded peripheral T cells were specific for was not determined. At doses from 0.1 to 3.0 mg/kg, clonal expansion was seen in both CD4+ and CD8+ blood T cells between baseline and week 6. After ivuxolimab, CD8+ T cells had more expanded clones than CD4+ T cells on average. Low levels of normalized T-cell clonal expansion were also seen in some nonresponding patients. In the 0.1-3.0 mg/kg groups, partial responders were among the patients with the lowest normalized peripheral clonal expansion, particularly in CD8+ T cells.

Patients with autoimmune disease history or receiving systemic immunosuppression were excluded from the trial. Peripheral blood for TCR sequencing was collected from all dose cohorts at baseline, on cycle 4 day 1, and on cycle 7 day 1. The samples were drawn from a first-in-human, open-label, multicenter phase I dose-escalation trial of ivuxolimab. The trial enrolled adults with locally advanced or metastatic head and neck squamous cell, hepatocellular, melanoma or renal cell carcinoma. Before TCR sequencing, CD4+ and CD8+ T cells were separately sorted from peripheral blood. Including the terminal cysteine and phenylalanine, the CDR3 comprises 12 residues. Of the read, only the CDR3 DNA is kept; its 36 bases are in frame from base 1. The germline V gene (reference sequence) yields SEHNR for CDR1 and FQNEAQ for CDR2. At the junction V is shortened by 6 bases and J by 8 bases, with 13 bases in between.

As regards this clone: The antigen it recognizes is unknown. No base qualities exist here, and no much larger clone lies one base off it.

Genomic DNA was isolated from the sorted cells so that the TCRbeta CDR3 region could be sequenced. TCRbeta CDR3 regions were sequenced using the immunoSEQ Assay. Sourced from immuneACCESS, this table was stored by TCRdb with only in-frame sequences that have V and J called. A share of the clones is absent; for the studies checked, an unresolved V gene accounts for under half, and the remainder has no known explanation. For this sample the table gives 26,000 or so clones, of which approximately 84% were detected only once. 26% of the sample is held by the ten biggest clonotypes. The sequenced sample was CD4+ or CD8+ T cells sorted from blood, obtained in a trial of the OX40 agonist ivuxolimab. The TCR sequence derives from an adult with an advanced solid tumor such as melanoma, head and neck, liver or kidney cancer. The chain is assembled from TRBV7-9 and TRBJ1-2, with no confident D gene call. The DNA sequence is as follows: TGTGCCAGCAGTTTCGACCCCATGGGCTACACCTTC. The resulting protein is CASSFDPMGYTF. The CDR3, completed at both ends by the reference TRBV7-9 and TRBJ1-2 genes, gives the full variable domain DTGVSQNPRHKITKRGQNVTFRCDPISEHNRLYWYRQTLGQGPEFLTYFQNEAQLEKSRLLSDRFSAERPKGSFSTLEIQRTEQGDSAMYLCASSFDPMGYTFGSGTRLTVV.